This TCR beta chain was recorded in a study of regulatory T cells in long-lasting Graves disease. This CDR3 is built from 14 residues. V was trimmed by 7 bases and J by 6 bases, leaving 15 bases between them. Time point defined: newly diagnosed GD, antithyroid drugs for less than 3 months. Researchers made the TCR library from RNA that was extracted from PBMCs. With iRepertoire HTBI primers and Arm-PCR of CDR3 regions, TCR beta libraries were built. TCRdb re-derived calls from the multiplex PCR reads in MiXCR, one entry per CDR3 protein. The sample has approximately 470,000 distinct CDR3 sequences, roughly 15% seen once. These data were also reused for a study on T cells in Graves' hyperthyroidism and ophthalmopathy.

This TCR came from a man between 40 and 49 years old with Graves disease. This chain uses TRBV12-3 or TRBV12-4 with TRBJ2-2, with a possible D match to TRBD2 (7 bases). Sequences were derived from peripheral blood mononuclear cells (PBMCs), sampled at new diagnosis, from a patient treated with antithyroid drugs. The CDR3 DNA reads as TGTGCCAGCACTCTCGGGGGGCCGGCCGGGGAGCTGTTTTTT. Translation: CASTLGGPAGELFF.